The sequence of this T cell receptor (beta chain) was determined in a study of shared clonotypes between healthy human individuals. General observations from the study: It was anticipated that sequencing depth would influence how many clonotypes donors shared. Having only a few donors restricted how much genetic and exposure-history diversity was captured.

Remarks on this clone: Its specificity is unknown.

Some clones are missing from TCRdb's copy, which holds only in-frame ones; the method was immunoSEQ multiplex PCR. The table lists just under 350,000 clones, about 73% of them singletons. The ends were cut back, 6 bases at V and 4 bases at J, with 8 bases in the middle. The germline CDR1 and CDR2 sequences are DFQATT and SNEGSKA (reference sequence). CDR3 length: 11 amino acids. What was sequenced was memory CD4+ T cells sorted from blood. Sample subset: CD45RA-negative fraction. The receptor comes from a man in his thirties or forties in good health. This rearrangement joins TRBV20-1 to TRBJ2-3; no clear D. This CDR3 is CSAESSDTQYF. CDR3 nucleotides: TGCAGTGCCGAGAGCTCAGATACGCAGTATTTT.